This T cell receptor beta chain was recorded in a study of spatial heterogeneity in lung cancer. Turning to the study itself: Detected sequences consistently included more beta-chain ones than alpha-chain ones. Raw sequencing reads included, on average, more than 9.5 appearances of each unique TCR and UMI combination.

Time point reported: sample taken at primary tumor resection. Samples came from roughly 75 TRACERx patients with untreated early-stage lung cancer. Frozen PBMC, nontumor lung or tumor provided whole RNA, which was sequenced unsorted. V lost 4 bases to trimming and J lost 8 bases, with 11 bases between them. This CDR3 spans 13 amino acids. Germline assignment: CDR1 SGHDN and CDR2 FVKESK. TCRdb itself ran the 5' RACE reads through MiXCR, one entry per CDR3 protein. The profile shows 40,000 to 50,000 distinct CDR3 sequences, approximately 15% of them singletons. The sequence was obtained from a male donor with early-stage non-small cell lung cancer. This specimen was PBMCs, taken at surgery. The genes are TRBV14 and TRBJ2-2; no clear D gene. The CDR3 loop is CASSPQRVGELFF. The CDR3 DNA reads TGTGCCAGCAGCCCCCAGAGAGTTGGGGAGCTGTTTTTT. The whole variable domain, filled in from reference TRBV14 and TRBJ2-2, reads EAGVTQFPSHSVIEKGQTVTLRCDPISGHDNLYWYRRVMGKEIKFLLHFVKESKQDESGMPNNRFLAERTGGTYSTLKVQPAELEDSGVYFCASSPQRVGELFFGEGSRLTVL.